Each of the 15 T cell receptor beta chains below was sequenced from the same sample in a study of spatial heterogeneity in lung cancer. Each CDR3 protein gets one entry after TCRdb re-called the 5' RACE reads with MiXCR. Of roughly 9,800 distinct CDR3 sequences listed, less than 7% are singletons. The time point here: sample taken at primary tumor resection. The input for sequencing was normal lung tissue next to the tumor, taken at surgery. All receptors come from a male donor with early-stage non-small cell lung cancer.

This clonotype was detected only a few times. This chain connects TRBV6-2 or TRBV6-3 to TRBJ1-5; 8 nucleotides line up with TRBD1. This CDR3 comprises 16 residues. The V segment lost 8 bases and the J segment 0 bases; nucleotides outside the gene matches: 9. CDR1 and CDR2 from the germline V gene are MNHEY and SVGEGT. The CDR3 DNA follows: TGTGCCAGCTCGTCCCGGGACAGGTCTAGCAATCAGCCCCAGCATTTT. Translated, it gives CASSSRDRSSNQPQHF.

V usage is TRBV29-1 and J usage is TRBJ1-1; D perhaps matches TRBD1 (5 bases). The CDR3 spans 11 residues. V was cut by 4 bases and J by 8 bases, with 11 bases left in between. CDR1 SQVTM and CDR2 ANQGSEA come from the germline V gene. This CDR3 reads CSVGEEGEAFF. DNA for the CDR3: TGCAGCGTTGGAGAGGAGGGGGAAGCTTTCTTT.

This clonotype is medium-sized. The chain recombines TRBV2 with TRBJ2-2, with unresolved D. Trimming shortened V by 10 bases and J by 1 base, and 16 bases separated the two germline ends. The V gene's germline CDR1 is SNHLY and CDR2 FYNNEI. The CDR3 contains 15 residues. The DNA of the CDR3 is TGTGCCATCGAAGTGGGCCAGATGAACACCGGGGAGCTGTTTTTT. This encodes CAIEVGQMNTGELFF.

This clonotype was detected many times. The rearrangement joins TRBV6-2 or TRBV6-3 to TRBJ1-1; D perhaps matches TRBD1 (5 bases). Per the germline V gene, CDR1 is MNHEY and CDR2 is SVGEGT. V shed 2 bases and J shed 5 bases, with 9 bases lying between them. This CDR3 spans 13 amino acids. CDR3 sequence (DNA): TGTGCCAGCAGTTACCAGGGAAAGACTGAAGCTTTCTTT. Its translation is CASSYQGKTEAFF.

This clonotype has ten or more counts. This chain joins TRBV25-1 and TRBJ2-1, with D possibly being TRBD1 (6 bases). The CDR3 covers 12 residues. CDR1 MGHDK and CDR2 SYGVNS come from the germline V gene. Trimming pared 7 bases from V and 4 bases from J, leaving 8 bases between. The CDR3 DNA follows: TGTGCCAGCAACAGGGCATACAATGAGCAGTTCTTC. It is translated as CASNRAYNEQFF.

This clonotype was observed many times. The chain couples TRBV7-8 to TRBJ2-1; 8 positions agree with TRBD2. The J segment lost 0 bases and the V segment lost 5 bases, leaving 6 bases of the junction unmatched. Germline V gene sequence: CDR1 SGHVS, CDR2 FQNEAQ. The CDR3 covers 16 residues. The CDR3 DNA reads TGTGCCAGCAGCGAACCCGGGACTAGCTCCTACAATGAGCAGTTCTTC. Its protein is CASSEPGTSSYNEQFF. Together with reference TRBV7-8 and TRBJ2-1, the CDR3 gives the full variable domain: GAGVSQSPRYKVAKRGQDVALRCDPISGHVSLFWYQQALGQGPEFLTYFQNEAQLDKSGLPSDRFFAERPEGSVSTLKIQRTQQEDSAVYLCASSEPGTSSYNEQFFGPGTRLTVL.

This clonotype was detected ten times or more. The rearrangement uses TRBV12-3 or TRBV12-4 and TRBJ1-5, with no clear D. V lost 1 base and J lost 2, with 3 bases in between. This CDR3 region has 13 residues. The CDR3 loop reads CASSLGRNQPQHF. CDR3 DNA: TGTGCCAGCAGTTTAGGTCGCAATCAGCCCCAGCATTTT.

This clonotype is medium-sized (0.01 to 0.1%) in the sample. The genes are TRBV19 and TRBJ2-1; possibly TRBD2 for D (6 bases). The CDR3 runs 15 residues. The V end lost 6 bases, the J end lost 8 bases, and 20 bases lay between the germline ends. Looked up from germline, CDR1 is LNHDA and CDR2 is SQIVND (reference sequence). CDR3 sequence: CASSPAGSEYDEQFF. The DNA of the CDR3 is TGTGCCAGTAGCCCTGCGGGATCGGAGTACGATGAGCAGTTCTTC.

The chain has TRBV4-3 and TRBJ2-2, with 7 bases identical to TRBD1. In germline, CDR1 is LGHNA, CDR2 YSLEER. The ends lost 4 bases at V and 6 bases at J; junction bases unmatched: 2. The CDR3 extends over 13 amino acids. The CDR3 DNA sequence: TGCGCCAGCAGCCCTGGACAGGCCGGGGAGCTGTTTTTT. Its protein is CASSPGQAGELFF.

The rearrangement links TRBV5-1 to TRBJ1-5; D uncertain. V lost 0 bases to trimming and J lost 1 base, with 8 bases between them. CDR3 size: 15 residues. Germline V gene data show CDR1 as SGHRS and CDR2 as YFSETQ. The CDR3 region is CASSLAPESNQPQHF. The CDR3 nucleotides are TGCGCCAGCAGCTTGGCCCCCGAAAGCAATCAGCCCCAGCATTTT.

Ten or more counts support this clonotype. The chain uses TRBV20-1 and TRBJ2-7; 14 nucleotides align to TRBD2. Germline lookup yields CDR1 DFQATT and CDR2 SNEGSKA (reference sequence). The CDR3 sequence is 18 residues long. The J segment lost 2 bases and the V segment lost 1 base, leaving 10 bases of the junction unmatched. The CDR3 DNA reads as TGCAGTGCTAGAGGCCTAACCGGGACTAGCGGGGGTACCTACGAGCAGTACTTC. Amino acids: CSARGLTGTSGGTYEQYF.

This clonotype came up many times. The chain combines TRBV4-1 with TRBJ2-3; D unresolved. This CDR3 region has 16 residues. The germline CDR1 and CDR2 sequences are MGHRA and YSYEKL. V was shortened by 1 base and J by 0 bases, with 11 bases between the two germline ends. The CDR3 region is CASSQGQTTSTDTQYF. CDR3 DNA sequence: TGCGCCAGCAGCCAAGGTCAGACAACTAGCACAGATACGCAGTATTTT.

This clonotype has a count of ten or more. The J gene is TRBJ1-5, the V gene TRBV5-4; no clear D. CDR3 size: 13 residues. The germline V gene encodes CDR1 SGHNT and CDR2 YYREEE (reference sequence). V was pared by 4 bases and J by 8 bases, with 13 bases between. CDR3 in amino acids: CASSTELREPQHF. The CDR3 nucleotides read TGTGCCAGCAGCACCGAGTTGAGGGAGCCCCAGCATTTT.

In its sample, this clonotype was seen many times. This sequence joins TRBV7-9 and TRBJ1-1; maybe TRBD1 (6 bases). V was clipped by 8 bases and J by 5 bases, with 18 bases between them. Germline V gives CDR1 SEHNR, CDR2 FQNEAQ (reference sequence). This CDR3 is built from 14 residues. In DNA form, the CDR3 reads TGTGCCAGCGACTCTAACAGGGTCGGAACTGAAGCTTTCTTT. Translation: CASDSNRVGTEAFF.

Ten or more counts support this clonotype. The chain employs TRBV28 and TRBJ1-4; D possibly corresponds to TRBD1 (5 bases). Per the germline V gene, CDR1 is MDHEN and CDR2 is SYDVKM. This CDR3 spans 14 amino acids. With 6 bases removed from V and 5 bases from J, the gap between germline ends came to 13 bases. The CDR3 region has the DNA TGTGCCAGCAGCTCTGGGACGGTCAATGAAAAACTGTTTTTT. This codes for CASSSGTVNEKLFF.